The 11 T cell receptor beta chains presented below share a single source sample, sequenced in a study of shared clonotypes between healthy human individuals. Using immunoSEQ multiplex PCR, the repertoire was profiled, and TCRdb retains in-frame clones only, with some absent. The table includes about 2.4 million clones, 80% to 95% detected once. The source material was naive CD4+ T cells from PBMCs. Sample subset: CD45RA+ positively selected. Receptors were obtained from a man aged 18-30 years in good health. Some clones in this sample may be carry-over from other donors' samples.

About this clone itself: Distinct nucleotide sequences in the sample also encode this CDR3. The chain is built from TRBV9 and TRBJ2-1; D unresolved. CDR3 size: 14 residues. CDR1 is SGDLS and CDR2 is YYNGEE in the germline V gene. Deletions cut 2 bases from V and 0 bases from J, with 6 bases between. The CDR3 loop is CASSVASSYNEQFF. CDR3 DNA sequence: TGTGCCAGCAGCGTGGCCAGCTCCTACAATGAGCAGTTCTTC.

The chain joins TRBV11-2 to TRBJ2-3; D may match TRBD1 or TRBD2 (5 bases each). The CDR3 loop spans 17 amino acids. Trimming stripped 5 bases from V and 2 bases from J, with 20 bases between. Germline CDR1 and CDR2: SGHAT and FQNNGV. CDR3: CASSLGRGVVTTDTQYF. DNA for the CDR3: TGTGCCAGCAGCCTCGGCCGGGGCGTTGTCACCACAGATACGCAGTATTTT.

V is TRBV4-2 and J is TRBJ2-1, with 7 bases fitting TRBD2. The CDR3 is made up of 16 amino acids. Losses at the gene ends were 1 base for V and 6 bases for J; bases not matched to a gene: 9. Germline CDR1 is LGHNA and CDR2 is YNFKEQ. The DNA for the CDR3 is TGTGCCAGCAGCCAAGCTCTACTAGCGTCGGGCAATGAGCAGTTCTTC. It encodes CASSQALLASGNEQFF.

This clone appeared once. This chain uses TRBV11-2 with TRBJ2-1; tentative D call: TRBD2 (5 bases). The CDR3 has 14 amino acids. V was clipped by 4 bases and J by 4 bases, with 11 bases between them. Germline CDR1 SGHAT, CDR2 FQNNGV. The CDR3 region is CASSYGGLYNEQFF. The CDR3 bases are TGTGCCAGCAGCTATGGCGGACTGTACAATGAGCAGTTCTTC.

The V call is TRBV28, the J call TRBJ1-3; no clear D gene. V dropped 4 bases and J dropped 4 bases, with 11 bases sitting between them. The CDR3 spans 14 residues. Germline V lookup: CDR1 MDHEN, CDR2 SYDVKM. The CDR3 DNA reads as TGTGCCAGCAGTTCACACAACGGGGGAAACACCATATATTTT. The encoded protein is CASSSHNGGNTIYF. Supplemented by reference TRBV28 and TRBJ1-3, the full variable domain reads DVKVTQSSRYLVKRTGEKVFLECVQDMDHENMFWYRQDPGLGLRLIYFSYDVKMKEKGDIPEGYSVSREKKERFSLILESASTNQTSMYLCASSSHNGGNTIYFGEGSWLTVV.

The chain is built from TRBV6-6 and TRBJ2-2, with D uncertain. Trimming took 8 bases from V and 7 from J, leaving 14 bases between them. The CDR3 is 13 amino acids. Germline V gene sequence: CDR1 MNHNY, CDR2 SVGAGI (reference sequence). The CDR3 sequence is CASASRVNGELFF. CDR3 sequence (DNA): TGTGCCAGCGCTTCTCGGGTTAACGGGGAGCTGTTTTTT.

The CDR3 loop reads CASSESEGRADRDTQYF. In DNA form, the CDR3 reads TGTGCCAGCAGTGAATCGGAGGGTAGGGCGGATCGGGATACGCAGTATTTT. The rearrangement joins TRBV25-1 to TRBJ2-3; TRBD2 is a possible D gene (6 bases). The CDR3 loop spans 17 amino acids. The V end was cut by 1 base, the J end by 6 bases, with 20 bases between. The germline V gene encodes CDR1 MGHDK and CDR2 SYGVNS.

The chain couples TRBV25-1 to TRBJ2-1, with D perhaps TRBD2 (5 bases). This CDR3 comprises 13 residues. V was clipped by 7 bases and J by 9 bases, with 16 bases between them. Germline-derived CDR1 and CDR2 are MGHDK and SYGVNS. The CDR3 sequence is CASTPTGRSEQFF. The CDR3 coding sequence is TGTGCCAGCACCCCCACGGGAAGGAGTGAGCAGTTCTTC. The variable domain in full, completed from reference TRBV25-1 and TRBJ2-1, reads EADIYQTPRYLVIGTGKKITLECSQTMGHDKMYWYQQDPGMELHLIHYSYGVNSTEKGDLSSESTVSRIRTEHFPLTLESARPSHTSQYLCASTPTGRSEQFFGPGTRLTVL.

The chain recombines TRBV5-4 with TRBJ2-1, with 8 bases lining up with TRBD2. Germline CDR1 reads SGHNT; CDR2 reads YYREEE (reference sequence). The junction had 8 bases not matched to a gene; V was cut back by 4 bases and J by 5 bases. This CDR3 has 15 residues. CDR3 amino acids: CASSASGRSNNEQFF. The CDR3, as DNA: TGTGCCAGCAGCGCGAGCGGGAGATCCAACAATGAGCAGTTCTTC.

The gene calls are TRBV6-5 and TRBJ2-7; 9 bases map to TRBD1. V trimming: 6 bases; J trimming: 7 bases; junction bases outside the gene matches: 10. The CDR3 runs to 14 residues. Germline V lookup: CDR1 MNHEY, CDR2 SVGAGI. CDR3 region: CASRSPGQGLEQYF. The CDR3 DNA reads as TGTGCCAGCAGAAGTCCGGGACAGGGATTAGAGCAGTACTTC.

This rearrangement joins TRBV25-1 to TRBJ1-6; D call uncertain. Germline CDR1 is MGHDK and CDR2 is SYGVNS. V lost 1 base and J lost 4, with 8 bases in between. The CDR3 is 15 residues long. The chain's CDR3 is CASSEFDGYNSPLHF. DNA of the CDR3: TGTGCCAGCAGTGAATTTGATGGATATAATTCACCCCTCCACTTT.